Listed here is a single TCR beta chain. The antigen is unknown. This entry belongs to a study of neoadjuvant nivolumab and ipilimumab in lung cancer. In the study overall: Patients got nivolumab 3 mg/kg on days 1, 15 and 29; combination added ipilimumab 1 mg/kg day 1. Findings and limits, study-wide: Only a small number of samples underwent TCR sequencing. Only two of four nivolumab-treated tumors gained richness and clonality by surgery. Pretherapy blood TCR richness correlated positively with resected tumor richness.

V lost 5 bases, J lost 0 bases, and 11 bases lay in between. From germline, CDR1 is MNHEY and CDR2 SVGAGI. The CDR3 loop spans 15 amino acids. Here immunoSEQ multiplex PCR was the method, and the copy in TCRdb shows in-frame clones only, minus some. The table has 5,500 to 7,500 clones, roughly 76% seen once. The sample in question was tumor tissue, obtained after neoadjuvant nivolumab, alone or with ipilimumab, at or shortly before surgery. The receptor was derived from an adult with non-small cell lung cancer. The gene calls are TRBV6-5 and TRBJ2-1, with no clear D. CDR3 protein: CASSRADSSYNEQFF. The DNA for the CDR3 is TGTGCCAGCAGTCGGGCCGACTCCTCCTACAATGAGCAGTTCTTC.